Sequencing of this T cell receptor beta chain was carried out in a study of OX40 agonist ivuxolimab in advanced cancers. Study information: There were three patients with partial responses, one having hepatocellular carcinoma and two cutaneous melanoma. Whole-study results and caveats: Average numbers of expanded clones were greater in CD8+ T cells than in CD4+. Doses of 0.1 to 3.0 mg/kg were accompanied by clonal expansion of CD4+ and CD8+ blood T cells by week 6. Some nonresponders also had low normalized T-cell clonal expansion.

The table came from immunoSEQ multiplex PCR; TCRdb's copy has only in-frame clones and leaves some out. The sample lists tens of thousands of clones, approximately 81% seen once, with approximately 0.68% in the top ten. A note on this clone: Its antigen is unknown.

The length of the CDR3 is 14 residues. After removal of 3 bases from V and 5 bases from J, the junction contained 4 bases not matched to a gene. Germline loops: CDR1 SGHRS, CDR2 YFSETQ. The specimen comprised CD4+ or CD8+ T cells sorted from blood, sampled in a trial of the OX40 agonist ivuxolimab. The rearrangement links TRBV5-1 to TRBJ2-2; TRBD1 agrees at 7 bases. The TCR comes from an adult with an advanced solid tumor such as melanoma, head and neck, liver or kidney cancer. CDR3 residues: CASSSIQGTGELFF. CDR3 in DNA: TGCGCCAGCAGCTCGATACAGGGGACCGGGGAGCTGTTTTTT.